This TCR beta chain stems from a study of T-cell memory formation after mild COVID-19. Unmatched junction bases numbered 11, after V lost 5 bases and J lost 6 bases. The CDR3 totals 16 residues. Germline CDR1 SGHTA, CDR2 FQGTGA. Findings and caveats of the study: What remained unconfirmed was the SARS-CoV-2 specificity of second-wave clones peaking on day 37. For contracting clones, CD4+ ones sat mainly in CM and EM, CD8+ in EMRA.

Comments on this clonotype: Its cognate antigen is unknown.

Constant-segment primers were used for 5'RACE, and the resulting TCR alpha and TCR beta cDNA libraries carried sample barcodes and UMIs. One entry per CDR3 protein, called by TCRdb with MiXCR from the 5' RACE reads. This table has roughly 620,000 distinct CDR3 sequences, under 20% appearing once. V is TRBV7-3 and J is TRBJ2-1; 9 bases are shared with TRBD2. The sequencing sample was made of PBMCs or a T cell subset sorted from them (not recorded which). The TCR originated in an adult woman who had mild COVID-19 (a few samples of this study predate the infection). Cell type and time point are not known. The CDR3 region is CASSLKGLARPNEQFF. The DNA of the CDR3 is TGTGCCAGCAGCCTCAAGGGACTAGCAAGACCCAATGAGCAGTTCTTC. The whole variable domain, filled in from reference TRBV7-3 and TRBJ2-1, reads GAGVSQTPSNKVTEKGKYVELRCDPISGHTALYWYRQSLGQGPEFLIYFQGTGAADDSGLPNDRFFAVRPEGSVSTLKIQRTERGDSAVYLCASSLKGLARPNEQFFGPGTRLTVL.